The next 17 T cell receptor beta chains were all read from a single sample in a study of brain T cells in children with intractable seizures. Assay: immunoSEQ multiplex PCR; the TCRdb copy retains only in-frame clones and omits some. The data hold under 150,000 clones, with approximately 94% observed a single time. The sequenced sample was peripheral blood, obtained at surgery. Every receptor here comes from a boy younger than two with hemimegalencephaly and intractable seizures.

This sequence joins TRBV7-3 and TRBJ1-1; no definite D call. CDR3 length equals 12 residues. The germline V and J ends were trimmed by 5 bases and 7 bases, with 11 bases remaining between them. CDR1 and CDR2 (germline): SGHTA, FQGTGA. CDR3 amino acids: CASSPSRGEAFF. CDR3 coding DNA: TGTGCCAGCAGCCCCAGCCGGGGTGAAGCTTTCTTT.

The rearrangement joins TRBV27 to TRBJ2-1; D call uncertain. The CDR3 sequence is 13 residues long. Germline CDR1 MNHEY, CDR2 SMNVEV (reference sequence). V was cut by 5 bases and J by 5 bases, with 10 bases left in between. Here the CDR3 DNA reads TGTGCCAGCAGTCCCCATCCGAACAATGAGCAGTTCTTC. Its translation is CASSPHPNNEQFF.

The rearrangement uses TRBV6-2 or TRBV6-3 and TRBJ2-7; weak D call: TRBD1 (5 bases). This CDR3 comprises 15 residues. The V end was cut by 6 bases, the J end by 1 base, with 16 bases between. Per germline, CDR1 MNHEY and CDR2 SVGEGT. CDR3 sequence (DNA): TGTGCCAGCAGCCCCGACAGCCTACCTTCCTACGAGCAGTACTTC. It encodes CASSPDSLPSYEQYF.

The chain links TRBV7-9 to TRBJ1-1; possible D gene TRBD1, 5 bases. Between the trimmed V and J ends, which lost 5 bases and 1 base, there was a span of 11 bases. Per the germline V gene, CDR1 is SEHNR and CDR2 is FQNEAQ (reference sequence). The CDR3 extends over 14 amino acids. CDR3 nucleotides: TGTGCCAGCAGCGCCGACAGAGCGAACACTGAAGCTTTCTTT. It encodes CASSADRANTEAFF.

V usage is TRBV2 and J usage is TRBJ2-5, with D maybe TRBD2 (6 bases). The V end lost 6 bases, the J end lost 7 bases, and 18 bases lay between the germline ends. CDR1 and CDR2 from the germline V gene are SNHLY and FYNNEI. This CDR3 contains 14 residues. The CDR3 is CASSRDSVGGTQYF. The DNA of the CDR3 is TGTGCCAGCAGCCGGGACTCCGTGGGGGGGACCCAGTACTTC.

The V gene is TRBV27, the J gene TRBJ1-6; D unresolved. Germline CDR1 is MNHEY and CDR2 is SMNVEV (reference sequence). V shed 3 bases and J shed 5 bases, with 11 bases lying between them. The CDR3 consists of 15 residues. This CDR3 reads CASSFMAQDNSPLHF. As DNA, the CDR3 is TGTGCCAGCAGTTTTATGGCACAAGATAATTCACCCCTCCACTTT.

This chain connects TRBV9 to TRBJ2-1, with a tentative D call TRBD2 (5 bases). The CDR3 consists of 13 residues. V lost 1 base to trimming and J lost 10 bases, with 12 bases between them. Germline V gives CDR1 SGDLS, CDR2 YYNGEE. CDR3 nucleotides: TGTGCCAGCAGCGTACCCCTCACGGGGGAGCAGTTCTTC. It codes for CASSVPLTGEQFF.

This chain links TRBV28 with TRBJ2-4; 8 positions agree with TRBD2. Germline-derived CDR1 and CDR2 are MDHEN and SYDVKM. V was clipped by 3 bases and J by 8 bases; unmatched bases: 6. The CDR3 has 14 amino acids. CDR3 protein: CASSLLAGRDIQYF. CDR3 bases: TGTGCCAGCAGTTTGTTAGCGGGGAGGGACATTCAGTACTTC. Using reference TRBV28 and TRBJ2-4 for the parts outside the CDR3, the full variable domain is DVKVTQSSRYLVKRTGEKVFLECVQDMDHENMFWYRQDPGLGLRLIYFSYDVKMKEKGDIPEGYSVSREKKERFSLILESASTNQTSMYLCASSLLAGRDIQYFGAGTRLSVL.

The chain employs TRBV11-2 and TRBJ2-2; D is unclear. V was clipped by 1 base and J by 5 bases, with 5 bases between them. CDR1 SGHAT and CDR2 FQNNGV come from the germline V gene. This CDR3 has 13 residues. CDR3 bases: TGTGCCAGCAGCTTAGCTGGGACCGGGGAGCTGTTTTTT. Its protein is CASSLAGTGELFF.

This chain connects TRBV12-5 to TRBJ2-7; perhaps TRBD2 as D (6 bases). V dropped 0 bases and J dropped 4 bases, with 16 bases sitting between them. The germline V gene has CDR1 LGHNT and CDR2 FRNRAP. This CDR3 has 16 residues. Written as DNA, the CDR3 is TGTGCTAGTGGTTTGGTACTTTGGGAGGATCGGTACGAGCAGTACTTC. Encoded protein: CASGLVLWEDRYEQYF.

The CDR3 nucleotides read TGTGCCAGCAGTTTTTTTTCACTAGGAGGCTTAGCCAAAAACATTCAGTACTTC. Translation: CASSFFSLGGLAKNIQYF. The chain couples TRBV28 to TRBJ2-4, with a weak D call TRBD2 (5 bases). The CDR3 is made up of 18 amino acids. Per the germline V gene, CDR1 is MDHEN and CDR2 is SYDVKM. V was cut by 3 bases and J by 0 bases, with 18 bases left in between.

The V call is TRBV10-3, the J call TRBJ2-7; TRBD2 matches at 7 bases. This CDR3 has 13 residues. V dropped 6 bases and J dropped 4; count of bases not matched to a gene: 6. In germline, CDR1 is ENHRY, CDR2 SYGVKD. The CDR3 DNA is TGTGCCATCAGCGGGACTACGCAGTACGAGCAGTACTTC. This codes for CAISGTTQYEQYF.

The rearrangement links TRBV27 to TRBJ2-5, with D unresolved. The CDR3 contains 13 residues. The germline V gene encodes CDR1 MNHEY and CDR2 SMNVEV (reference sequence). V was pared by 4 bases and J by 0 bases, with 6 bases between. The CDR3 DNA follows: TGTGCCAGCAGTTCCTCGTACCAAGAGACCCAGTACTTC. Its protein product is CASSSSYQETQYF.

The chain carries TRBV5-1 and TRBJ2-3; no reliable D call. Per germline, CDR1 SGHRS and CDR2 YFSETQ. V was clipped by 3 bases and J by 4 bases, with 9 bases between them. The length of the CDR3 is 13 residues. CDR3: CASSSGFADTQYF. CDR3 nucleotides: TGCGCCAGCAGCTCGGGTTTTGCAGATACGCAGTATTTT.

The CDR3 region has the DNA TGTGCCAGTCAAACAGGGGGCGGTTACGAGCAGTACTTC. Protein: CASQTGGGYEQYF. V usage is TRBV19 and J usage is TRBJ2-7, with 9 nucleotides matching TRBD1. The trim removed 8 bases at V and 4 bases at J, leaving 6 bases unmatched. CDR3 length: 13 amino acids. Germline loops: CDR1 LNHDA, CDR2 SQIVND (reference sequence).

The CDR3 DNA follows: TGTGCCAGCTTGGGGCAGGGCTCTGGGGCCAACGTCCTGACTTTC. Translating gives CASLGQGSGANVLTF. The rearrangement links TRBV2 to TRBJ2-6; perhaps TRBD1 as D (5 bases). CDR3 length equals 15 residues. Germline CDR1 is SNHLY and CDR2 is FYNNEI. Trimming cost V 8 bases and J 0 bases, with 11 bases left between them. The whole variable domain, remainder taken from reference TRBV2 and TRBJ2-6, is EPEVTQTPSHQVTQMGQEVILRCVPISNHLYFYWYRQILGQKVEFLVSFYNNEISEKSEIFDDQFSVERPDGSNFTLKIRSTKLEDSAMYFCASLGQGSGANVLTFGAGSRLTVL.

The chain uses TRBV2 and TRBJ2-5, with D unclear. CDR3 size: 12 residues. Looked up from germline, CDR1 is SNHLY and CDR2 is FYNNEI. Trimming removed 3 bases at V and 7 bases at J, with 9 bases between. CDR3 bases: TGTGCCAGCAGTGACTCGCAGCTGACCCAGTACTTC. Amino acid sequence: CASSDSQLTQYF.